Sequencing of this TCR beta chain was carried out in a study of cytomegalovirus exposure and HLA in healthy donors. Study context: An analysis done earlier identified some 120 million unique TCR beta sequences from approximately 180 million T cells. A preliminary data release comprised 80 million to 95 million unique TCRs obtained from HLA-typed donors.

With 60 Vbeta and 13 Jbeta primers, the PCR was carried out. Method: immunoSEQ multiplex PCR; TCRdb's copy keeps in-frame clones and lacks some. The sample holds about 130,000 clones, approximately 80% seen once. Whole-study findings and limits: Analyzed later, association rates of TCRs varied across HLA loci, with DRB1 most and HLA-C fewest. Further analysis, carried out later, found HLA-associated TCR beta chains more clonally expanded than equally common other chains.

Of note for this clone: Its matching antigen is unknown.

Source material: PBMCs. The clonotype originates from a man between 25 and 39 years old in good health and CMV-seronegative.

The CDR3 nucleotides are TGTGCCAGCAGCTTAGATGCGACTAGCGGGAGTGGGGAGCTGTTTTTT. It translates to CASSLDATSGSGELFF. The chain combines TRBV7-2 with TRBJ2-2; 12 positions agree with TRBD2. Looked up from germline, CDR1 is SGHTA and CDR2 is FQGNSA. J was trimmed by 8 bases and V by 1 base; bases with no gene match: 5. CDR3 length: 16 residues.